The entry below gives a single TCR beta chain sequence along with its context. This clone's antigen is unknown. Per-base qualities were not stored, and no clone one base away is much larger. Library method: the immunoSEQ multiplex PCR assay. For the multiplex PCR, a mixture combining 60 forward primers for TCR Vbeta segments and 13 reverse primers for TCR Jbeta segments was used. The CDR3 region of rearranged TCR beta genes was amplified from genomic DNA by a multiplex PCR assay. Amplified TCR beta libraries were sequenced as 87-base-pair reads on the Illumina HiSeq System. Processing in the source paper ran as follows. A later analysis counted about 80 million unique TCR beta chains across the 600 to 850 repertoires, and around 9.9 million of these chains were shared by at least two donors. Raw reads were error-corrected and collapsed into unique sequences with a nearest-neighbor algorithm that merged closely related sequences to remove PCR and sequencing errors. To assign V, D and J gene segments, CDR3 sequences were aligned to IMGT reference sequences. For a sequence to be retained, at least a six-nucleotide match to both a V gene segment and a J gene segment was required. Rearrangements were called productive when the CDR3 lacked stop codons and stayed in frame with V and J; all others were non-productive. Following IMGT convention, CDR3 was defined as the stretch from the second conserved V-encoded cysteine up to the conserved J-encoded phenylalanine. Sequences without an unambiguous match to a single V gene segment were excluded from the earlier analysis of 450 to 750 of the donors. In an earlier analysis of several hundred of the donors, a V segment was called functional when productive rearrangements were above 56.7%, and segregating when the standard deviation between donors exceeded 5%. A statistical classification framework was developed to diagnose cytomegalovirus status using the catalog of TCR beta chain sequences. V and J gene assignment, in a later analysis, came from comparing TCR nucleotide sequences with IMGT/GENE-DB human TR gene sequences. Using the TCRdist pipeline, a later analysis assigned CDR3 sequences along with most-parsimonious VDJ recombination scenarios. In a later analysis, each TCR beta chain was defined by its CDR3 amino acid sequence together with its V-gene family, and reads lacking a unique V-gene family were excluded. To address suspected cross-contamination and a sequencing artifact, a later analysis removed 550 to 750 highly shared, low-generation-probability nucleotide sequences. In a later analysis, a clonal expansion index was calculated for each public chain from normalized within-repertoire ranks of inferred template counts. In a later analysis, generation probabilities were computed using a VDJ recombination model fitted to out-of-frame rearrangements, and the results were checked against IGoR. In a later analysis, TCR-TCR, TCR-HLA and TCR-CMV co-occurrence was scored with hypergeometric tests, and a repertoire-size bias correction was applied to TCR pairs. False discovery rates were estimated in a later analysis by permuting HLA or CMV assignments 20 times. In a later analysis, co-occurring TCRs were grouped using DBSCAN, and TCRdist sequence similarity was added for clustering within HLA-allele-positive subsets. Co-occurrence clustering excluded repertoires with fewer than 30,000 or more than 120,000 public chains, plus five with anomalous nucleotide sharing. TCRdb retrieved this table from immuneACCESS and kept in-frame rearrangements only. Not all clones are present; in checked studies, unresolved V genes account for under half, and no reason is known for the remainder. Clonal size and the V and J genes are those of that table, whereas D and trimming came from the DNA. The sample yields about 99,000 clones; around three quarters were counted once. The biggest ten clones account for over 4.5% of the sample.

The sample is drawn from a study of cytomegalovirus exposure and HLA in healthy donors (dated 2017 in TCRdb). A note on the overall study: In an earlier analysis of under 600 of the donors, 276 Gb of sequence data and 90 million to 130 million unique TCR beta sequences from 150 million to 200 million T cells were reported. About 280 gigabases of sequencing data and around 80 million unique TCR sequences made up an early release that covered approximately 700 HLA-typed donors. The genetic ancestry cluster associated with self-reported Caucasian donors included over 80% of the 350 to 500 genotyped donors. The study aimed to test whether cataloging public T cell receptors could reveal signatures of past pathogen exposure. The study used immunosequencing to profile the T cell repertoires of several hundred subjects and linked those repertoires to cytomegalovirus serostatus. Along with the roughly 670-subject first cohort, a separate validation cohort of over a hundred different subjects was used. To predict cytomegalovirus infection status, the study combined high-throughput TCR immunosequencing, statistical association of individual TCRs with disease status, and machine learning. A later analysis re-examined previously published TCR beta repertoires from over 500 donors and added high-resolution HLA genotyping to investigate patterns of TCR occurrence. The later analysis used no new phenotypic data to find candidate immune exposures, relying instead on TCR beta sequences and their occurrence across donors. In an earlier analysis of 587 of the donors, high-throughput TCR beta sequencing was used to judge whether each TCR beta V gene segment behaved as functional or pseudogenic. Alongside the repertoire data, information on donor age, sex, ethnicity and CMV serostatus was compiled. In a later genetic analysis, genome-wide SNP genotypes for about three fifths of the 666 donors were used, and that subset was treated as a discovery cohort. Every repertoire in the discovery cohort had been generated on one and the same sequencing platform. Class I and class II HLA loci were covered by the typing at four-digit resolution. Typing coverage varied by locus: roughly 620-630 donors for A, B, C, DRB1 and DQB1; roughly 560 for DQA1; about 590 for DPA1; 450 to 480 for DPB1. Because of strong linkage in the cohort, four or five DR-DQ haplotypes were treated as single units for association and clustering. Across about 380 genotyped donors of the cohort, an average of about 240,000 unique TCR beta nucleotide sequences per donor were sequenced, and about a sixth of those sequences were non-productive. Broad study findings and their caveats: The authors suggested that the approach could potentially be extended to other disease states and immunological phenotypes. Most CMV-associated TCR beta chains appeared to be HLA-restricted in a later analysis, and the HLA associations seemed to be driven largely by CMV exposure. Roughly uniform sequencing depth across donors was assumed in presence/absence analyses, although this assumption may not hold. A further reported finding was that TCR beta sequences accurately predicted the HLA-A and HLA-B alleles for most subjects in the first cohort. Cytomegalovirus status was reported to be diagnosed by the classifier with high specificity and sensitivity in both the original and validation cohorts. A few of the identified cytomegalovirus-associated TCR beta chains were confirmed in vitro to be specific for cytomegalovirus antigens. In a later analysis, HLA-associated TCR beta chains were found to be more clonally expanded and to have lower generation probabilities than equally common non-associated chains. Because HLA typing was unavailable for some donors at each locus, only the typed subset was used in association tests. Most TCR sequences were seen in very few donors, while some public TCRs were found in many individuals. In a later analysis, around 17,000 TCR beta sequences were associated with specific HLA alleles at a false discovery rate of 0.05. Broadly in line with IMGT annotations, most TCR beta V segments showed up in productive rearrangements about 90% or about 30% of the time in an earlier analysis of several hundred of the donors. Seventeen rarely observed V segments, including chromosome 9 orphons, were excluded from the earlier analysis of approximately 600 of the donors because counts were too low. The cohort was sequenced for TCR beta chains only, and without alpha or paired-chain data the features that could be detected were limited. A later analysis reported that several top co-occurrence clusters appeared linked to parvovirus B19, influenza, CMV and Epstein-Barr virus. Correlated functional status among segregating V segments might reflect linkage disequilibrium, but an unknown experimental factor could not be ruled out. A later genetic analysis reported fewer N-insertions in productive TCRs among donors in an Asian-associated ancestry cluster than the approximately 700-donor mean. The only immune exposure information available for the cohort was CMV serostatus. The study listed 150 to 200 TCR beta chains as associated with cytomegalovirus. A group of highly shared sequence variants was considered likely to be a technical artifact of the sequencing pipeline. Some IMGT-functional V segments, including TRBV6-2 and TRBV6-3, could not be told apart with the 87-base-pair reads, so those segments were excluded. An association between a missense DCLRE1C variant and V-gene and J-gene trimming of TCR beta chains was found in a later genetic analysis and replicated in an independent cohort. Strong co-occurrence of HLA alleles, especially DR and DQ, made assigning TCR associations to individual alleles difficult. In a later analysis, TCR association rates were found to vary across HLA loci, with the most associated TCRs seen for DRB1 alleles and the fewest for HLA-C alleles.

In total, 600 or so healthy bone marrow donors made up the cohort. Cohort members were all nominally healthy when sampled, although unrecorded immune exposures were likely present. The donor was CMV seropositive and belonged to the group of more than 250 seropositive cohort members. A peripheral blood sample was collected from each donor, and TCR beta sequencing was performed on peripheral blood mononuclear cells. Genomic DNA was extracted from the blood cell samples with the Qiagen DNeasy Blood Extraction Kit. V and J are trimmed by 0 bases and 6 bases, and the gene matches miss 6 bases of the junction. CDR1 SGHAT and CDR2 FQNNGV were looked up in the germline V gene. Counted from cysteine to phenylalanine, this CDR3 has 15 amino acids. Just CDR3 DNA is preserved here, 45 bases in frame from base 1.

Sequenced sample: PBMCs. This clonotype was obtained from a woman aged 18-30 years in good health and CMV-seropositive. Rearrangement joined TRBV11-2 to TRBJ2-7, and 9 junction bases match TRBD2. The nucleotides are TGTGCCAGCAGCTTAGATTTAGCGGGAGTCCGCGAGCAGTACTTC. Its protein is CASSLDLAGVREQYF.